This T cell receptor beta chain was sequenced during a study of regulatory T cells in long-lasting Graves disease. Study findings and constraints: Lower TCR diversity characterized persistent Graves' patients relative to newly diagnosed patients.

Arm-PCR with iRepertoire HTBI primers amplified the CDR3 regions for these TCR beta libraries. Each CDR3 protein gets one entry after TCRdb re-called the multiplex PCR reads with MiXCR. The repertoire includes some 440,000 distinct CDR3 sequences, around 21% of them detected once, and 7.8% sits in the top ten. In this sample, this clonotype turned up many times. What it binds is not known. Time point here: persistent/refractory GD, antithyroid drugs over 5 years with positive TRAb. Scientists built the TCR library using RNA that was extracted from PBMCs. The authors diagnosed Graves' disease using American Thyroid Association guidelines. An endocrinology department in Xi'an, China, supplied the patients. This sample comprised peripheral blood mononuclear cells (PBMCs), obtained when the disease was refractory, from a patient treated with antithyroid drugs. The receptor comes from a female donor with Graves disease.

The CDR3 sequence is CASSQASSGSVYEQYF. As DNA, the CDR3 is TGTGCCAGCAGCCAAGCTTCTAGCGGGAGTGTCTACGAGCAGTACTTC. This chain links TRBV3-1 with TRBJ2-7; 10 bases align to TRBD2. This CDR3 comprises 16 residues. V shed 1 base, J shed 3 bases, and the junction held 6 bases outside the gene matches. Per the germline V gene, CDR1 is LGHDT and CDR2 is YNNKEL (reference sequence).